The 31 T cell receptor beta chains below were found in one sample sequenced in a study of blood T cells in healthy people across ages. Through a sample-barcoded 5' primer and a J-beta primer mix, a second PCR was run for about 6 to 11 cycles. TCRdb reprocessed the 5' RACE reads via MiXCR and lists one record per CDR3 protein. The sample contains about 1.8 million distinct CDR3 sequences, 49% of which appear only once. Sequences were obtained from blood. The receptor set was obtained from a woman aged 40 to 49 in good health.

The gene calls are TRBV4-1 and TRBJ2-1; 13 bases map to TRBD2. Per the germline V gene, CDR1 is MGHRA and CDR2 is YSYEKL. The V and J ends lost 3 bases and 2 bases, in that order; junction bases with no gene match: 7. The CDR3 runs 18 residues. The CDR3 DNA reads as TGCGCCAGCAGCCATGGACTAGCGGGGGACCTTCCCTACAATGAGCAGTTCTTC. Amino acids: CASSHGLAGDLPYNEQFF.

This clonotype has more than one count but fewer than ten. This sequence joins TRBV7-2 and TRBJ2-6; perhaps TRBD1 as D (6 bases). The CDR3 length is 14 residues. V lost 6 bases to trimming and J lost 2 bases, with 8 bases between them. The germline gives CDR1 SGHTA, CDR2 FQGNSA. The CDR3 sequence: CASRAGAGANVLTF. Written as DNA, the CDR3 is TGTGCCAGCAGGGCAGGGGCTGGGGCCAACGTCCTGACTTTC. Full variable domain (rest looked up from reference TRBV7-2 and TRBJ2-6): GAGVSQSPSNKVTEKGKDVELRCDPISGHTALYWYRQSLGQGLEFLIYFQGNSAPDKSGLPSDRFSAERTGGSVSTLTIQRTQQEDSAVYLCASRAGAGANVLTFGAGSRLTVL.

This chain links TRBV20-1 with TRBJ1-5; tentatively, D is TRBD1 (6 bases). From germline, CDR1 is DFQATT and CDR2 SNEGSKA (reference sequence). The CDR3 contains 13 residues. V lost 8 bases to trimming and J lost 5 bases, with 16 bases between them. CDR3 in amino acids: CSSQRGVDQPQHF. The CDR3 region has the DNA TGCAGTTCTCAAAGGGGGGTGGATCAGCCCCAGCATTTT.

There are a few counts of this clonotype. This sequence joins TRBV4-1 and TRBJ2-5; unclear D gene. CDR3 length equals 18 residues. The V end was cut by 0 bases, the J end by 0 bases, with 17 bases between. CDR1 and CDR2 (germline): MGHRA, YSYEKL. Written as DNA, the CDR3 is TGCGCCAGCAGCCAAGAGGGATCCTTTGCCCCGTACCAAGAGACCCAGTACTTC. It is translated as CASSQEGSFAPYQETQYF.

The rearrangement uses TRBV29-1 and TRBJ2-2, with D hard to call. The germline V and J ends were trimmed by 2 bases and 6 bases, with 10 bases remaining between them. Germline CDR1 SQVTM, CDR2 ANQGSEA. The CDR3 runs 13 residues. DNA of the CDR3: TGCAGCGTTGAATTGCGTTTTCCCGGGGAGCTGTTTTTT. Translation: CSVELRFPGELFF.

A few counts support this clonotype. This chain connects TRBV7-2 to TRBJ2-7; D is unresolved. This CDR3 spans 11 amino acids. Trimming took 5 bases from V and 9 from J, leaving 11 bases between them. Germline V gene data show CDR1 as SGHTA and CDR2 as FQGNSA. This CDR3 reads CASSPGAGQYF. The CDR3, as DNA: TGTGCCAGCAGCCCCGGCGCAGGGCAGTACTTC.

This clonotype has only a few counts. The gene calls are TRBV20-1 and TRBJ1-6; D gene ambiguous. Between the trimmed V and J ends, which lost 0 bases and 4 bases, there was a span of 10 bases. The CDR3 is 15 amino acids. Germline lookup yields CDR1 DFQATT and CDR2 SNEGSKA (reference sequence). CDR3 sequence reads: CSARDQSLYNSPLHF. The CDR3 DNA is TGCAGTGCTAGAGATCAGAGCCTTTATAATTCACCCCTCCACTTT.

The V gene is TRBV4-2, the J gene TRBJ2-1; D remains ambiguous. The V gene's germline CDR1 is LGHNA and CDR2 YNFKEQ. The CDR3 loop spans 14 amino acids. Trimming removed 4 bases from V and 4 bases from J, with 11 bases in between. CDR3 sequence: CASSPGGLYNEQFF. For the CDR3, the DNA is TGTGCCAGCAGCCCGGGCGGTCTGTACAATGAGCAGTTCTTC.

The chain joins TRBV20-1 to TRBJ2-1; 9 bases align to TRBD2. CDR3 length equals 15 residues. Germline V lookup: CDR1 DFQATT, CDR2 SNEGSKA (reference sequence). The V and J ends lost 1 base and 5 bases, in that order; junction bases with no gene match: 6. The DNA for the CDR3 is TGCAGTGCTAGAGCACCTAGCGGGGTTAACAATGAGCAGTTCTTC. It yields the protein CSARAPSGVNNEQFF.

This chain links TRBV10-3 with TRBJ1-5, with TRBD1 as a possible D gene (6 bases). The CDR3 sequence is 16 residues long. V dropped 0 bases and J dropped 0 bases, with 9 bases sitting between them. The germline CDR1 and CDR2 sequences are ENHRY and SYGVKD. The CDR3 here is CAISESHRDSNQPQHF. The CDR3, as DNA: TGTGCCATCAGTGAGTCTCACAGGGATAGCAATCAGCCCCAGCATTTT.

The chain recombines TRBV2 with TRBJ2-1; D not certain. This CDR3 spans 17 amino acids. The V end lost 4 bases, the J end lost 0 bases, and 16 bases lay between the germline ends. Germline V gives CDR1 SNHLY, CDR2 FYNNEI. The CDR3 DNA reads as TGTGCCAGCAGTGGGACCTCCCTAAAAAGCTCCTACAATGAGCAGTTCTTC. Protein product: CASSGTSLKSSYNEQFF.

The V gene is TRBV27, the J gene TRBJ2-6; no firm D call. The ends were cut back, 5 bases at V and 0 bases at J, with 11 bases in the middle. CDR3 length equals 16 residues. Germline loops: CDR1 MNHEY, CDR2 SMNVEV (reference sequence). CDR3 amino acids: CASSPYDTSGANVLTF. In DNA, the CDR3 is TGTGCCAGCAGTCCTTACGACACCTCTGGGGCCAACGTCCTGACTTTC.

This clonotype was observed a few times. J is TRBJ2-3 and V is TRBV29-1; D perhaps matches TRBD2 (7 bases). The CDR3 sequence is 12 residues long. CDR1 and CDR2 (germline): SQVTM, ANQGSEA. The CDR3 bases are TGCGGAGGTGGGGGGGCGGCAGATACGCAGTATTTT. It is translated as CGGGGAADTQYF.

This sequence joins TRBV2 and TRBJ2-1; unclear D gene. V was clipped by 7 bases and J by 0 bases, with 19 bases between them. The CDR3 runs 17 residues. CDR1 and CDR2 from the germline V gene are SNHLY and FYNNEI. CDR3 coding DNA: TGTGCCAGCACCCCCGGGCTTTCCACCAGCTCCTACAATGAGCAGTTCTTC. It yields the protein CASTPGLSTSSYNEQFF.

This clonotype was picked up a small number of times. The chain has TRBV10-3 and TRBJ1-2; D is ambiguous. The germline gives CDR1 ENHRY, CDR2 SYGVKD. This CDR3 has 14 amino acids. Trimming left V 1 base short and J 0 bases short, with 6 bases between. The CDR3 bases are TGTGCCATCAGTGAGTTGGGAGCTAACTATGGCTACACCTTC. Translating it yields CAISELGANYGYTF.

This clonotype was counted a single time. The V and J genes are TRBV6-4 and TRBJ2-3; 13 nucleotides line up with TRBD2. Germline CDR1 MRHNA, CDR2 SNTAGT. Trimming removed 5 bases from V and 5 bases from J; junction bases left unmatched: 7. The CDR3 is 16 amino acids. The CDR3 DNA reads as TGTGCCAGCAGTTGGACTAGCGGGGGTAGGCAAGATACGCAGTATTTT. The encoded protein is CASSWTSGGRQDTQYF.

This chain joins TRBV7-9 and TRBJ2-1; weak D call: TRBD2 (6 bases). The CDR3 spans 14 residues. V dropped 5 bases and J dropped 5 bases, with 13 bases sitting between them. The germline V gene has CDR1 SEHNR and CDR2 FQNEAQ (reference sequence). CDR3 nucleotides: TGTGCCAGCAGCCGGCCGGGAGTCAACAATGAGCAGTTCTTC. Protein sequence: CASSRPGVNNEQFF.

This clonotype was detected a few times. The chain couples TRBV5-1 to TRBJ1-2; D is ambiguous. V lost 0 bases to trimming and J lost 3 bases, with 12 bases between them. This CDR3 has 15 residues. CDR1 is SGHRS, CDR2 YFSETQ, per germline. CDR3 coding DNA: TGCGCCAGCAGCTTGGTAGGGAGGTCCGACTATGGCTACACCTTC. This gives the protein CASSLVGRSDYGYTF.

The chain employs TRBV11-2 and TRBJ2-3; 9 bases match TRBD2. The ends lost 6 bases at V and 7 bases at J; junction bases unmatched: 11. Looked up from germline, CDR1 is SGHAT and CDR2 is FQNNGV. The CDR3 is 15 amino acids. CDR3 in amino acids: CASRFSRGGGNTQYF. The CDR3 DNA follows: TGTGCCAGCAGGTTCTCGCGGGGGGGAGGAAATACGCAGTATTTT.

The chain uses TRBV7-2 and TRBJ2-7; D remains unclear. CDR3 length: 14 amino acids. Germline V gene data show CDR1 as SGHTA and CDR2 as FQGNSA. V gave up 6 bases and J gave up 0 bases, with 12 bases separating them. The CDR3 bases are TGTGCCAGCAGTTGCCATGTAGGCTCCTACGAGCAGTACTTC. It yields the protein CASSCHVGSYEQYF. Using reference TRBV7-2 and TRBJ2-7 for the parts outside the CDR3, the full variable domain is GAGVSQSPSNKVTEKGKDVELRCDPISGHTALYWYRQSLGQGLEFLIYFQGNSAPDKSGLPSDRFSAERTGGSVSTLTIQRTQQEDSAVYLCASSCHVGSYEQYFGPGTRLTVT.

V and J are TRBV20-1 and TRBJ1-5; D gene ambiguous. The CDR3 runs to 15 residues. CDR1 is DFQATT and CDR2 is SNEGSKA in the germline V gene (reference sequence). Trimming took off 1 base at V and 0 bases at J, with 10 bases between the two ends. CDR3 nucleotide sequence: TGCAGTGCTAGAGCTGATGTGGCTAGCAATCAGCCCCAGCATTTT. This codes for CSARADVASNQPQHF.

This clonotype was counted ten times or more. V is TRBV4-3 and J is TRBJ2-7; 11 bases agree with TRBD2. Germline CDR1 reads LGHNA; CDR2 reads YSLEER. The CDR3 consists of 15 residues. With 1 base clipped from V and 6 bases from J, the junction kept 5 bases outside the gene matches. This chain's CDR3 is CASSQVASGGIEQYF. CDR3 DNA: TGCGCCAGCAGCCAAGTGGCTAGCGGGGGGATCGAGCAGTACTTC.

This chain joins TRBV20-1 and TRBJ2-2; D call uncertain. Germline CDR1 reads DFQATT; CDR2 reads SNEGSKA (reference sequence). With 4 bases removed from V and 4 bases from J, the gap between germline ends came to 13 bases. The CDR3 spans 14 residues. CDR3: CSATGRPTTGELFF. The CDR3 coding sequence is TGCAGTGCTACCGGACGCCCGACCACCGGGGAGCTGTTTTTT.

The chain uses TRBV24-1 and TRBJ2-4, with D unresolved. The J call may be faulty, since TRBJ2-5 better matches the DNA end. Germline V lookup: CDR1 KGHDR, CDR2 SFDVKD. The CDR3 is 13 amino acids. The CDR3 DNA reads TGTGCCACCAGATCACAGTATCAAGAGACCCAGTACTTC. Its translation: CATRSQYQETQYF.

As regards this clonotype: The junction and the germline gene differ at one end; a read error may be behind it. V and J are TRBV9 and TRBJ2-6; D is possibly TRBD1 (6 bases). Per the germline V gene, CDR1 is SGDLS and CDR2 is YYNGEE. This CDR3 region has 17 residues. This chain's CDR3 is CANSVYRVSTGANVLTF. The CDR3 DNA reads TGTGCCAACAGCGTTTACAGGGTTAGCACTGGGGCCAACGTCCTGACTTTC.

V is TRBV7-8 and J is TRBJ2-1; D possibly corresponds to TRBD2 (6 bases). Trimming removed 5 bases from V and 13 bases from J, with 24 bases in between. Germline CDR1 reads SGHVS; CDR2 reads FQNEAQ. The CDR3 is 15 residues long. The CDR3 region has the DNA TGTGCCAGCAGCCTCGGGACTCTCCTCGGGGAGACCCAGTTCTTC. Residues: CASSLGTLLGETQFF. Full variable domain (rest looked up from reference TRBV7-8 and TRBJ2-1): GAGVSQSPRYKVAKRGQDVALRCDPISGHVSLFWYQQALGQGPEFLTYFQNEAQLDKSGLPSDRFFAERPEGSVSTLKIQRTQQEDSAVYLCASSLGTLLGETQFFGPGTRLTVL.

The V call is TRBV5-5, the J call TRBJ2-7; maybe TRBD2 (5 bases). The CDR3 consists of 14 residues. The V gene's germline CDR1 is SGHKS and CDR2 YYEKEE (reference sequence). V gave up 0 bases and J gave up 3 bases, with 10 bases separating them. The CDR3 coding sequence is TGTGCCAGCAGCTTGGCGGGAACTATCTACGAGCAGTACTTC. It codes for CASSLAGTIYEQYF.

This chain connects TRBV27 to TRBJ2-5; 8 bases are a match to TRBD1. The V segment lost 3 bases and the J segment 11 bases; nucleotides outside the gene matches: 5. CDR3 size: 12 residues. Germline lookup yields CDR1 MNHEY and CDR2 SMNVEV (reference sequence). In DNA, the CDR3 is TGTGCCAGCAGTTTCTCGGACAGGGAGCAGTACTTC. Protein: CASSFSDREQYF.

This clonotype was seen once. The gene calls are TRBV4-3 and TRBJ1-1, with a possible D match to TRBD1 (5 bases). CDR3 length equals 15 residues. Looked up from germline, CDR1 is LGHNA and CDR2 is YSLEER. Trimming took 1 base from V and 2 from J, leaving 11 bases between them. The CDR3 here is CASSQGDSGNTEAFF. The CDR3, as DNA: TGCGCCAGCAGCCAAGGGGACTCCGGCAACACTGAAGCTTTCTTT.

V usage is TRBV11-3 and J usage is TRBJ2-5, with 11 nucleotides matching TRBD2. V gave up 2 bases and J gave up 2 bases; unmatched junction bases: 7. This CDR3 has 17 residues. Germline assignment: CDR1 SGHNT and CDR2 YENEEA. The CDR3 DNA follows: TGTGCCAGCAGCTTACGGGTCCTAGCGGGGGGACAAGAGACCCAGTACTTC. This codes for CASSLRVLAGGQETQYF. The whole variable domain, remainder taken from reference TRBV11-3 and TRBJ2-5, is EAGVVQSPRYKIIEKKQPVAFWCNPISGHNTLYWYLQNLGQGPELLIRYENEEAVDDSQLPKDRFSAERLKGVDSTLKIQPAELGDSAVYLCASSLRVLAGGQETQYFGPGTRLLVL.

This sequence joins TRBV10-2 and TRBJ2-5, with 7 bases fitting TRBD2. The germline gives CDR1 WSHSY, CDR2 SAAADI. This CDR3 region has 14 residues. The V gene end was trimmed by 3 bases and the J gene end by 3 bases; junction bases not matched to a gene: 4. This CDR3 reads CASSEQRGEETQYF. The DNA of the CDR3 is TGCGCCAGCAGTGAACAGCGGGGCGAAGAGACCCAGTACTTC.